The 15 T cell receptor beta chains presented below share a single source sample, sequenced in a study of T cells in Graves' hyperthyroidism and ophthalmopathy. Regions amplified from RNA transcripts were the TCR beta CDR3 regions. HTBI primers were the set used in a first-round RT-PCR of the TCR CDR3. From the multiplex PCR reads, TCRdb called clonotypes with MiXCR, one entry per CDR3 protein. The data hold more than 650,000 distinct CDR3 sequences, with 11% to 15% observed a single time. The sample consisted of blood. Receptors were obtained from a woman between 18 and 29 years old with Graves' hyperthyroidism.

This clonotype was detected a few times. This chain connects TRBV10-3 to TRBJ2-1, with D unresolved. The CDR3 extends over 12 amino acids. From germline, CDR1 is ENHRY and CDR2 SYGVKD. V was cut by 4 bases and J by 9 bases, with 10 bases left in between. For the CDR3, the DNA is TGTGCCATCAGTGGGCAGGCTGTTGAGCAGTTCTTC. Its translation: CAISGQAVEQFF.

In this sample, this clonotype turned up many times. The chain employs TRBV3-1 and TRBJ2-2; 13 bases match TRBD2. Germline V lookup: CDR1 LGHDT, CDR2 YNNKEL (reference sequence). V shed 1 base, J shed 5 bases, and the junction held 10 bases outside the gene matches. The length of the CDR3 is 19 residues. CDR3 in amino acids: CASSQVRGWGLAGTGELFF. CDR3 DNA sequence: TGTGCCAGCAGCCAAGTTCGCGGTTGGGGACTAGCGGGAACCGGGGAGCTGTTTTTT.

Ten or more counts support this clonotype. The chain has TRBV7-8 and TRBJ2-1, with 8 bases matching TRBD1. Germline V CDR1 and CDR2: SGHVS, FQNEAQ. The length of the CDR3 is 16 residues. V was clipped by 4 bases and J by 2 bases; unmatched bases: 7. In DNA form, the CDR3 reads TGTGCCAGCAGCTCAAGACAGGGGTACACCTACAATGAGCAGTTCTTC. Its translation is CASSSRQGYTYNEQFF.

This clonotype was counted ten times or more. V and J are TRBV7-8 and TRBJ1-2; 10 positions agree with TRBD1. Germline V gene sequence: CDR1 SGHVS, CDR2 FQNEAQ. This CDR3 is built from 16 residues. Trimming at V came to 2 bases and at J to 0 bases, leaving 3 bases not matched to a gene. The CDR3 nucleotides read TGTGCCAGCAGCTTACGACAGGGGGCGACTAACTATGGCTACACCTTC. Translating gives CASSLRQGATNYGYTF. The full variable domain, with the rest looked up from reference TRBV7-8 and TRBJ1-2, is GAGVSQSPRYKVAKRGQDVALRCDPISGHVSLFWYQQALGQGPEFLTYFQNEAQLDKSGLPSDRFFAERPEGSVSTLKIQRTQQEDSAVYLCASSLRQGATNYGYTFGSGTRLTVV.

This clonotype was observed at least ten times. In DNA, the CDR3 is TGTGCCAGCATTAAAAGTGGCGGAAGACGCAATGAGCAGTTCTTC. It translates to CASIKSGGRRNEQFF. V is TRBV6-2 or TRBV6-3 and J is TRBJ2-1; D gene unclear. This CDR3 contains 15 residues. CDR1 MNHEY and CDR2 SVGEGT come from the germline V gene. Trimming removed 7 bases from V and 6 bases from J, with 19 bases in between.

The V and J genes are TRBV6-1 and TRBJ2-3; 7 nucleotides align to TRBD2. V shed 6 bases, J shed 1 base, and the junction held 10 bases outside the gene matches. The CDR3 spans 16 residues. CDR1 is MNHNS and CDR2 is SASEGT in the germline V gene. In DNA, the CDR3 is TGTGCCAGCAGCCAAACCCGCGGGAGTGGCACAGATACGCAGTATTTT. It specifies CASSQTRGSGTDTQYF.

The chain has TRBV19 and TRBJ2-3; possible D gene TRBD1, 6 bases. The J call may not be correct, given that the DNA end is closer to TRBJ1-5. In germline, CDR1 is LNHDA, CDR2 SQIVND (reference sequence). CDR3 size: 17 residues. CDR3 sequence: CASSTGLWGPLTNTQHF. The CDR3 DNA follows: TGTGCCAGTAGTACGGGTCTGTGGGGGCCGCTCACCAATACGCAGCATTTT.

This clonotype was recorded a few times. Here the CDR3 reads CSARDGIAGGGETQYF. CDR3 in DNA: TGCAGTGCTAGAGATGGGATCGCGGGAGGGGGGGAGACCCAGTACTTC. V usage is TRBV20-1 and J usage is TRBJ2-5; 9 positions match TRBD2. Germline V gene lookup returns CDR1 DFQATT and CDR2 SNEGSKA (reference sequence). CDR3 size: 16 residues. Losses at the gene ends were 0 bases for V and 5 bases for J; bases not matched to a gene: 10.

A single count supports this clonotype. The chain recombines TRBV24-1 with TRBJ2-5, with D hard to call. In germline, CDR1 is KGHDR, CDR2 SFDVKD. The ends were cut back, 5 bases at V and 5 bases at J, with 14 bases in the middle. This CDR3 has 14 residues. The CDR3 loop reads CATSGWQVGETQYF. DNA for the CDR3: TGTGCCACCAGTGGCTGGCAGGTGGGGGAGACCCAGTACTTC.

This clonotype has a count of ten or more. V gene TRBV15 combines with J gene TRBJ2-7, with D possibly being TRBD1 (6 bases). Germline CDR1 reads LNHNV; CDR2 reads YYDKDF (reference sequence). V was cut by 5 bases and J by 7 bases, with 15 bases left in between. The CDR3 length is 13 residues. The CDR3 sequence is CATSRTVSKEQYF. The DNA of the CDR3 is TGTGCCACCAGCCGGACAGTCTCAAAAGAGCAGTACTTC.

This clonotype was found many times. The chain uses TRBV7-2 and TRBJ2-1; TRBD2 aligns across 7 bases. The CDR3 covers 15 residues. Germline CDR1 reads SGHTA; CDR2 reads FQGNSA. The V gene end was trimmed by 5 bases and the J gene end by 4 bases; junction bases not matched to a gene: 8. CDR3 DNA sequence: TGTGCCAGCAGCGTGACTAGCTCAGGGTACAATGAGCAGTTCTTC. Its translation is CASSVTSSGYNEQFF.

This sequence joins TRBV19 and TRBJ1-1; D unresolved. This CDR3 region has 13 residues. Germline CDR1 LNHDA, CDR2 SQIVND (reference sequence). V was shortened by 6 bases and J by 6 bases, with 14 bases between the two germline ends. CDR3 in amino acids: CASRETNPPEAFF. CDR3 coding DNA: TGTGCCAGTAGGGAGACTAACCCACCTGAAGCTTTCTTT.

In this sample, this clonotype turned up once. Here the CDR3 DNA reads TGTGCCGCCGACGGAGGGGTGGCGACTGAAGCTTTCTTT. This sequence encodes CAADGGVATEAFF. The chain links TRBV6-1 to TRBJ1-1; D might be TRBD1 (5 bases). The CDR3 is made up of 13 amino acids. Germline CDR1 is MNHNS and CDR2 is SASEGT. V dropped 11 bases and J dropped 5 bases, with 18 bases sitting between them.

This clonotype has only a few counts. CDR3 sequence: CASSLEIGGAPPLHF. The CDR3 region has the DNA TGTGCCAGCAGTTTGGAAATTGGTGGAGCGCCGCCCCTCCACTTT. The rearrangement uses TRBV27 and TRBJ1-6; no clear D. This CDR3 has 15 residues. V was cut by 3 bases and J by 13 bases, with 19 bases left in between. From germline, CDR1 is MNHEY and CDR2 SMNVEV (reference sequence).

In this sample, this clonotype turned up many times. This sequence joins TRBV4-3 and TRBJ2-7, with 11 bases aligning to TRBD1. CDR1 LGHNA and CDR2 YSLEER come from the germline V gene. The CDR3 extends over 16 amino acids. J gave up 2 bases and V 0 bases, and 3 bases lay outside the gene matches. In DNA form, the CDR3 reads TGCGCCAGCAGCCAAGACCCGGGACAGGGGGCCTACGAGCAGTACTTC. Translated: CASSQDPGQGAYEQYF.